These 17 T cell receptor beta chains share one sample of origin, sequenced in a study of identical twins. TCRdb ran MiXCR on the 5' RACE reads and lists one entry per CDR3 protein. The table includes under 1 million distinct CDR3 sequences, roughly an eighth detected once. These data also featured in a second study, about yellow fever vaccine responses in identical twins.

The specimen was PBMCs. The receptors come from a woman between 18 and 29 years old in good health.

In this sample, this clonotype turned up many times. V is TRBV6-4 and J is TRBJ1-5, with 7 bases that match TRBD1. Germline V gene lookup returns CDR1 MRHNA and CDR2 SNTAGT. CDR3 length: 13 residues. V trimming: 3 bases; J trimming: 10 bases; junction bases outside the gene matches: 6. CDR3: CASSEWLGGPQHF. CDR3 in DNA: TGTGCCAGCAGTGAATGGCTAGGGGGCCCCCAGCATTTT.

The chain has TRBV11-2 and TRBJ2-7, with 10 positions matching TRBD1. V lost 5 bases, J lost 6 bases, and 4 bases stayed unmatched. Germline V CDR1 and CDR2: SGHAT, FQNNGV. The CDR3 spans 13 residues. The CDR3 sequence is CASSQDRGAEQYV. CDR3 bases: TGTGCCAGCAGCCAGGACAGGGGGGCCGAGCAGTACGTC.

This clonotype was observed a handful of times. The J gene is TRBJ2-5, the V gene TRBV25-1, with a possible D match to TRBD1 (6 bases). Germline V CDR1 and CDR2: MGHDK, SYGVNS. The length of the CDR3 is 14 residues. V lost 7 bases to trimming and J lost 4 bases, with 16 bases between them. DNA for the CDR3: TGTGCCAGCACGCCTTATGGGGGCAGAGAGACCCAGTACTTC. This codes for CASTPYGGRETQYF.

In this sample, this clonotype turned up a few times. The genes are TRBV4-1 and TRBJ1-6; no clear D gene. Trimming cost V 0 bases and J 10 bases, with 13 bases left between them. CDR1 and CDR2 (germline): MGHRA, YSYEKL. The CDR3 loop spans 15 amino acids. The DNA for the CDR3 is TGCGCCAGCAGCCAAGAAGGGTTTAAGGGCTCACCCCTCCACTTT. Translating gives CASSQEGFKGSPLHF.

This clonotype was counted a few times. The V call is TRBV10-2, the J call TRBJ2-5; TRBD2 aligns across 11 bases. The CDR3 has 18 amino acids. Germline lookup yields CDR1 WSHSY and CDR2 SAAADI. With V trimmed by 4 bases and J by 2 bases, 12 bases remained unmatched. The CDR3 protein is CASSAPPPRLAGQETQYF. The CDR3 DNA is TGCGCCAGCAGTGCACCACCCCCAAGACTAGCGGGGCAAGAGACCCAGTACTTC.

This clonotype was counted at least ten times. The CDR3: CASSLGQGAAGFEAFF. CDR3 nucleotides: TGCGCCAGCAGCTTGGGACAGGGGGCCGCCGGATTTGAAGCTTTCTTT. This chain uses TRBV5-1 with TRBJ1-1, with TRBD1 matching over 10 bases. Germline V gene sequence: CDR1 SGHRS, CDR2 YFSETQ. The CDR3 extends over 16 amino acids. J gave up 7 bases and V 0 bases, and 9 bases lay outside the gene matches.

The V gene is TRBV3-1, the J gene TRBJ2-5; 9 nucleotides match TRBD1. The germline CDR1 and CDR2 sequences are LGHDT and YNNKEL (reference sequence). The V and J ends lost 4 bases and 1 base, in that order; junction bases with no gene match: 7. CDR3 size: 16 residues. Here the CDR3 DNA reads TGTGCCAGCAGCCTCACAGGGGGCACCGTCCAAGAGACCCAGTACTTC. Translated, it gives CASSLTGGTVQETQYF.

This clonotype was seen at least ten times. This chain links TRBV7-9 with TRBJ1-1; TRBD1 might be the D (6 bases). Trimming cost V 5 bases and J 5 bases, with 12 bases left between them. Looked up from germline, CDR1 is SEHNR and CDR2 is FQNEAQ (reference sequence). The CDR3 length is 13 residues. As DNA, the CDR3 is TGTGCCAGCAGCAAACAGGGTGGTACTGAAGCTTTCTTT. Protein sequence: CASSKQGGTEAFF.

Turning to this clonotype: One end of the junction fails to match germline, which may point to a read error. The chain couples TRBV29-1 to TRBJ2-3, with D uncertain. CDR1 and CDR2 (germline): SQVTM, ANQGSEA. The CDR3 runs to 14 residues. Here the CDR3 reads CSVLSPKLTDTHYF. CDR3 DNA sequence: TGCAGCGTTTTGAGCCCCAAACTCACAGATACGCACTATTTT.

This chain joins TRBV2 and TRBJ2-2; maybe TRBD2 (6 bases). V was clipped by 0 bases and J by 5 bases, with 10 bases between them. The CDR3 is 15 residues long. Germline CDR1 is SNHLY and CDR2 is FYNNEI. CDR3 nucleotide sequence: TGTGCCAGCAGTGAAGCGCGGGGTACGACCGGGGAGCTGTTTTTT. Its translation is CASSEARGTTGELFF.

This clonotype has more than one count but fewer than ten. V is TRBV15 and J is TRBJ1-1; tentative D call: TRBD1 (6 bases). V lost 5 bases, J lost 0 bases, and 13 bases lay in between. The germline V gene encodes CDR1 LNHNV and CDR2 YYDKDF (reference sequence). CDR3 length equals 15 residues. This CDR3 is CATSRQVNMNTEAFF. CDR3 sequence (DNA): TGTGCCACCAGCCGACAGGTCAACATGAACACTGAAGCTTTCTTT.

In its sample, this clonotype was seen a few times. The chain links TRBV27 to TRBJ2-7, with 11 bases fitting TRBD1. Per the germline V gene, CDR1 is MNHEY and CDR2 is SMNVEV (reference sequence). After removal of 5 bases from V and 6 bases from J, the junction contained 6 bases not matched to a gene. The CDR3 sequence is 14 residues long. This CDR3 is CASSPGQGAAEQYV. In DNA form, the CDR3 reads TGTGCCAGCAGTCCCGGACAGGGGGCAGCCGAGCAGTACGTC.

A few counts support this clonotype. This sequence joins TRBV4-1 and TRBJ2-7; 7 positions agree with TRBD2. Looked up from germline, CDR1 is MGHRA and CDR2 is YSYEKL. V trimming: 1 base; J trimming: 3 bases; junction bases outside the gene matches: 9. This CDR3 region has 16 residues. CDR3 loop: CASSQGALGGVYEQYF. The CDR3 bases are TGCGCCAGCAGCCAAGGGGCTTTGGGGGGGGTCTACGAGCAGTACTTC.

This clonotype was found a few times. The chain joins TRBV24-1 to TRBJ1-2, with D tentatively TRBD1 (6 bases). This CDR3 comprises 14 residues. Trimming shortened V by 3 bases and J by 8 bases, and 15 bases separated the two germline ends. In germline, CDR1 is KGHDR, CDR2 SFDVKD. This CDR3 reads CATSDPYRVGGYTF. Here the CDR3 DNA reads TGTGCCACCAGTGATCCATACAGGGTTGGCGGCTACACCTTC.

This clonotype has ten or more counts. The V and J genes are TRBV3-1 and TRBJ2-5, with D tentatively TRBD2 (6 bases). This CDR3 contains 15 residues. Germline CDR1 is LGHDT and CDR2 is YNNKEL (reference sequence). V lost 0 bases and J 2 bases, leaving 10 bases between the germline ends. The CDR3 loop is CASSQDRDWQETQYF. For the CDR3, the DNA is TGTGCCAGCAGCCAAGATAGGGACTGGCAAGAGACCCAGTACTTC.

A few counts support this clonotype. The chain couples TRBV18 to TRBJ2-7; D is unclear. The CDR3 runs to 13 residues. Trimming stripped 6 bases from V and 1 base from J, with 10 bases between. CDR1 and CDR2 (germline): KGHSH, LQKENI. CDR3 nucleotide sequence: TGTGCCAGCTCCCACGGGCCGTCCTACGAGCAGTACTTC. It specifies CASSHGPSYEQYF.

This clonotype turned up a few times. The genes are TRBV11-2 and TRBJ2-5; TRBD1 might be the D (5 bases). The germline V and J ends were trimmed by 0 bases and 5 bases, with 13 bases remaining between them. CDR3 size: 15 residues. The germline V gene has CDR1 SGHAT and CDR2 FQNNGV. This CDR3 reads CASSLEGPIQETQYF. The CDR3 DNA is TGTGCCAGCAGCTTAGAGGGGCCCATCCAGGAGACCCAGTACTTC.